One and the same sample provided the 25 T cell receptor beta chains below, sequenced in a study of cytomegalovirus exposure and HLA in healthy donors. Sequencing was performed with immunoSEQ multiplex PCR; in TCRdb, only in-frame clones are kept and a portion is missing. The sample holds some 170,000 clones, roughly nine tenths seen once. Sequenced sample: PBMCs. The receptors shown here come from a man between 18 and 29 years old in good health and CMV-seropositive.

Written as DNA, the CDR3 is TGTGCCAGCAGGGCGACAGACACCGGGGAGCTGTTTTTT. Protein: CASRATDTGELFF. The chain couples TRBV6-1 to TRBJ2-2; weak D call: TRBD1 (5 bases). Trimming cost V 6 bases and J 3 bases, with 8 bases left between them. CDR3 size: 13 residues. Germline V gene sequence: CDR1 MNHNS, CDR2 SASEGT.

The chain combines TRBV9 with TRBJ2-2; 7 positions agree with TRBD1. This CDR3 is built from 17 residues. Germline CDR1 SGDLS, CDR2 YYNGEE. Trimming removed 2 bases from V and 1 base from J; junction bases left unmatched: 8. The CDR3 sequence is CASSVDLGQENTGELFF. CDR3 DNA sequence: TGTGCCAGCAGCGTCGACCTCGGACAGGAGAACACCGGGGAGCTGTTTTTT.

Worth noting for this clone: One end of the junction is discordant with germline, which a read error may explain. CDR3 sequence (DNA): TGTGCCAGCACCCAGGGGCGGGGAGGGTCCATTTTT. Translation gives CASTQGRGGSIF. This sequence joins TRBV6-6 and TRBJ1-4, with D perhaps matching TRBD1 (6 bases). CDR1 and CDR2 (germline): MNHNY, SVGAGI (reference sequence). This CDR3 contains 12 residues.

The chain joins TRBV5-6 to TRBJ2-6; possible D gene TRBD1, 5 bases. Between the trimmed V and J ends, which lost 3 bases and 0 bases, there was a span of 10 bases. This CDR3 spans 16 amino acids. Per the germline V gene, CDR1 is SGHDT and CDR2 is YYEEEE. The CDR3 coding sequence is TGTGCCAGCAGCTCCACAGGCCACTCTGGGGCCAACGTCCTGACTTTC. Residues: CASSSTGHSGANVLTF.

Written as DNA, the CDR3 is TGCAGCGCCACGGGACTAGCGGACTACAATGAGCAGTTCTTC. It is translated as CSATGLADYNEQFF. The chain couples TRBV29-1 to TRBJ2-1; 11 bases are shared with TRBD2. Losses at the gene ends were 7 bases for V and 3 bases for J; bases not matched to a gene: 5. The CDR3 runs 14 residues. The germline CDR1 and CDR2 sequences are SQVTM and ANQGSEA.

This clone has only one observation. This chain links TRBV29-1 with TRBJ1-2; 8 bases fit TRBD1. The CDR3 sequence is 14 residues long. V lost 2 bases and J lost 4; bases outside the gene matches: 6. CDR1 SQVTM and CDR2 ANQGSEA come from the germline V gene. The CDR3 reads CSVEPQGASYGYTF. The DNA for the CDR3 is TGCAGCGTTGAACCCCAGGGGGCAAGCTATGGCTACACCTTC.

The chain has TRBV19 and TRBJ2-4; 9 nucleotides match TRBD2. Per germline, CDR1 LNHDA and CDR2 SQIVND (reference sequence). The CDR3 is made up of 15 amino acids. V dropped 5 bases and J dropped 0; count of bases not matched to a gene: 2. The CDR3 coding sequence is TGTGCCAGTAGTCTAGCGGGATTAGCCAAAAACATTCAGTACTTC. Translation: CASSLAGLAKNIQYF.

The chain's CDR3 is CASSFGREYTQYF. CDR3 nucleotide sequence: TGTGCCAGCAGTTTCGGCCGGGAGTATACGCAGTATTTT. V is TRBV27 and J is TRBJ2-3, with D perhaps TRBD2 (6 bases). Trimming removed 3 bases at V and 7 bases at J, with 11 bases between. The CDR3 is made up of 13 amino acids. Germline CDR1 reads MNHEY; CDR2 reads SMNVEV (reference sequence).

J is TRBJ2-7 and V is TRBV18, with no clear D. The CDR3 spans 14 residues. Germline values: CDR1 KGHSH, CDR2 LQKENI. V was pared by 0 bases and J by 5 bases, with 11 bases between. CDR3 in amino acids: CASSPPYPADEQYF. Here the CDR3 DNA reads TGTGCCAGCTCACCACCCTACCCCGCGGACGAGCAGTACTTC.

This clone was counted a few times. The chain links TRBV6-4 to TRBJ2-1, with D possibly matching TRBD1 (7 bases). V was trimmed by 0 bases and J by 6 bases, leaving 12 bases between them. Germline CDR1 is MRHNA and CDR2 is SNTAGT. The CDR3 runs to 15 residues. CDR3 loop: CASSDSAGGSNEQFF. CDR3 nucleotides: TGTGCCAGCAGTGACTCGGCAGGGGGGAGCAATGAGCAGTTCTTC.

The chain has TRBV27 and TRBJ2-1; 9 nucleotides match TRBD2. This CDR3 is 15 amino acids long. V lost 3 bases, J lost 6 bases, and 6 bases stayed unmatched. CDR1 is MNHEY and CDR2 is SMNVEV in the germline V gene (reference sequence). The CDR3 region is CASSFPGLAGNEQFF. The CDR3 DNA reads TGTGCCAGCAGTTTTCCGGGACTAGCAGGCAATGAGCAGTTCTTC.

This chain uses TRBV10-1 with TRBJ1-4, with D uncertain. Trimming removed 0 bases from V and 0 bases from J, with 14 bases in between. CDR3 length: 18 amino acids. Germline V gene sequence: CDR1 WNHNN, CDR2 SYGVQD (reference sequence). Written as DNA, the CDR3 is TGCGCCAGCAGTGAGTCAGGAGAACTCATTTCAACTAATGAAAAACTGTTTTTT. This codes for CASSESGELISTNEKLFF.

The chain links TRBV2 to TRBJ1-1; possibly TRBD1 for D (6 bases). CDR3 size: 15 residues. The germline V gene encodes CDR1 SNHLY and CDR2 FYNNEI. V was clipped by 5 bases and J by 0 bases, with 13 bases between them. The CDR3 DNA reads as TGTGCCAGCAGTTCAGACAGGACCATGAACACTGAAGCTTTCTTT. As protein: CASSSDRTMNTEAFF.

The chain employs TRBV30 and TRBJ2-3; tentatively, D is TRBD1 (5 bases). This CDR3 is built from 15 residues. V lost 5 bases and J lost 1, with 16 bases in between. CDR1 and CDR2 from the germline V gene are GTSNPN and SVGIG (reference sequence). CDR3 sequence reads: CAWDLRQGGTDTQYF. CDR3 nucleotides: TGTGCCTGGGACCTAAGACAAGGGGGCACAGATACGCAGTATTTT. The whole variable domain, remainder taken from reference TRBV30 and TRBJ2-3, is SQTIHQWPATLVQPVGSPLSLECTVEGTSNPNLYWYRQAAGRGLQLLFYSVGIGQISSEVPQNLSASRPQDRQFILSSKKLLLSDSGFYLCAWDLRQGGTDTQYFGPGTRLTVL.

V gene TRBV28 combines with J gene TRBJ2-2; the D is unclear. Germline assignment: CDR1 MDHEN and CDR2 SYDVKM. Deletions cut 6 bases from V and 1 base from J, with 18 bases between. The CDR3 sequence is 17 residues long. The CDR3 bases are TGTGCCAGCAGGACCGTGGTGGGTAGCCAGAACACCGGGGAGCTGTTTTTT. Amino acid sequence: CASRTVVGSQNTGELFF.

The chain links TRBV9 to TRBJ2-7, with TRBD2 matching over 8 bases. The CDR3 has 15 residues. V trimming: 4 bases; J trimming: 3 bases; junction bases outside the gene matches: 9. Germline CDR1 and CDR2: SGDLS and YYNGEE. The CDR3 DNA reads as TGTGCCAGCAGCTCGGGAGGGGGGACACTCTACGAGCAGTACTTC. This gives the protein CASSSGGGTLYEQYF.

A single count supports this clone. The CDR3 nucleotides read TGTGCCAGCAGTGGACAGGGTCCAGAGACCCAGTACTTC. Its translation is CASSGQGPETQYF. The chain has TRBV6-1 and TRBJ2-5, with 7 bases that match TRBD1. The V gene end was trimmed by 4 bases and the J gene end by 4 bases; junction bases not matched to a gene: 3. The CDR3 loop spans 13 amino acids. Germline V lookup: CDR1 MNHNS, CDR2 SASEGT.

The CDR3 DNA sequence: TGTGCCTGGGGGACACCGAACACTGAAGCTTTCTTT. It is translated as CAWGTPNTEAFF. V usage is TRBV30 and J usage is TRBJ1-1; tentative D call: TRBD1 (6 bases). The CDR3 is made up of 12 amino acids. Germline-derived CDR1 and CDR2 are GTSNPN and SVGIG (reference sequence). Trimming left V 5 bases short and J 1 base short, with 8 bases between.

The rearrangement uses TRBV2 and TRBJ2-2, with D perhaps matching TRBD2 (7 bases). Germline V CDR1 and CDR2: SNHLY, FYNNEI. Trimming removed 5 bases at V and 2 bases at J, with 15 bases between. CDR3 length: 16 amino acids. The CDR3 region is CASSLEGGRNTGELFF. The CDR3 region has the DNA TGTGCCAGCAGTCTTGAGGGGGGGCGCAACACCGGGGAGCTGTTTTTT.

The J gene is TRBJ2-7, the V gene TRBV6-1; 12 bases align to TRBD2. Unmatched junction bases numbered 4, after V lost 6 bases and J lost 1 base. This CDR3 has 15 amino acids. Per germline, CDR1 MNHNS and CDR2 SASEGT. The CDR3 DNA reads TGTGCCAGCAGATCCGGGACTAGCGGGTCCTACGAGCAGTACTTC. Amino acid sequence: CASRSGTSGSYEQYF.

The gene calls are TRBV7-6 and TRBJ2-2, with 10 bases identical to TRBD2. CDR3 length: 17 residues. V gave up 4 bases and J gave up 1 base; unmatched junction bases: 6. Germline-derived CDR1 and CDR2 are SGHVS and FNYEAQ. The CDR3 is CASSSSIAGGNTGELFF. As DNA, the CDR3 is TGTGCCAGCAGCTCCTCTATAGCGGGAGGGAACACCGGGGAGCTGTTTTTT.

The chain employs TRBV6-5 and TRBJ2-7; D ambiguous. This CDR3 region has 11 residues. Germline CDR1 and CDR2: MNHEY and SVGAGI. The ends were cut back, 2 bases at V and 5 bases at J, with 4 bases in the middle. The DNA of the CDR3 is TGTGCCAGCAGTTACGCAGACGAGCAGTACTTC. This encodes CASSYADEQYF.

The chain has TRBV6-1 and TRBJ2-2; no clear D gene. CDR3 length equals 14 residues. Germline CDR1 and CDR2: MNHNS and SASEGT. The V gene lost 7 bases and the J gene lost 0 bases, with 9 bases spanning the gap. The CDR3 DNA sequence: TGTGCCAGCACAGGCAGAACGAACACCGGGGAGCTGTTTTTT. Translated: CASTGRTNTGELFF.

V usage is TRBV7-9 and J usage is TRBJ2-1, with D possibly TRBD1 on 6 matching bases. This CDR3 has 14 amino acids. V gave up 0 bases and J gave up 8 bases, with 11 bases separating them. CDR1 and CDR2 (germline): SEHNR, FQNEAQ (reference sequence). CDR3 coding DNA: TGTGCCAGCAGCTTAGCGGGCAGGGGCTATGAGCAGTTCTTC. Its protein product is CASSLAGRGYEQFF.

This chain connects TRBV28 to TRBJ2-3, with TRBD2 matching over 12 bases. The CDR3 length is 14 residues. Germline V gene sequence: CDR1 MDHEN, CDR2 SYDVKM. Unmatched junction bases numbered 6, after V lost 8 bases and J lost 6 bases. The CDR3 DNA sequence: TGTGCCAGCCTACTAGCGGGAGGATTCGATACGCAGTATTTT. Protein: CASLLAGGFDTQYF.